This T cell receptor (beta chain) was sequenced for a study of shared clonotypes between healthy human individuals. TCRdb's copy holds only in-frame clones and misses some; the assay was immunoSEQ multiplex PCR. Among 1.4 million or so clones listed, approximately 98.5% were seen once. The V end was cut by 2 bases, the J end by 0 bases, with 8 bases between. The CDR3 extends over 14 amino acids. Germline V CDR1 and CDR2: SGHDN, FVKESK. The sequenced sample was naive CD4+ T cells sorted from blood. The sample's subset: CD45RA+ positively selected. J is TRBJ2-7 and V is TRBV14; a weak D match, TRBD2 (5 bases). The clonotype was recovered from a man aged 25-40 years in good health. CDR3: CASSQSDFSYEQYF. DNA for the CDR3: TGTGCCAGCAGCCAATCGGACTTCTCCTACGAGCAGTACTTC.